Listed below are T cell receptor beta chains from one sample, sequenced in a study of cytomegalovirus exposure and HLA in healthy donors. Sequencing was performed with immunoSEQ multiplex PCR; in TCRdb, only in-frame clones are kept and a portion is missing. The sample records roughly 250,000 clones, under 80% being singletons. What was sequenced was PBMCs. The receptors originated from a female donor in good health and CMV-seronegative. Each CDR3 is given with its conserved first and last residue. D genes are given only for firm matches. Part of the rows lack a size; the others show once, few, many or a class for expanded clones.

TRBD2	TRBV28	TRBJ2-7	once	TGTGCCAGCAGTCTTCTAGCGGGAACCTACGAGCAGTACTTC	CASSLLAGTYEQYF
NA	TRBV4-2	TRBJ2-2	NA	TGTGCCAGCAGCCAAGATGGATTAGCGGCCTACACCGGGGAGCTGTTTTTT	CASSQDGLAAYTGELFF
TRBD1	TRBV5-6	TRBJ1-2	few	TGTGCCAGCAGCTCGGCAGGGGGCGGTGACTATGGCTACACCTTC	CASSSAGGGDYGYTF
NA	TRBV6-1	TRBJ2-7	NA	TGTGCCAGCAGTGAGGGGCGGTGGCGGTCCTCCTACGAGCAGTACTTC	CASSEGRWRSSYEQYF
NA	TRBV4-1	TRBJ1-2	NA	TGCGCCAGCAGCCACCAGTCGGCAGGGAACTATGGCTACACCTTC	CASSHQSAGNYGYTF
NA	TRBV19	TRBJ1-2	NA	TGTGCCAGTCGAGGGTGGCGCCCTTCGGGCTATGGCTACACCTTC	CASRGWRPSGYGYTF
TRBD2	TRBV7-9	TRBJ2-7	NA	TGTGCCAGCAGCACCAACGGACTAGCGGGATCGTCCGAGCAGTACTTC	CASSTNGLAGSSEQYF
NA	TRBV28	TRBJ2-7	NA	TGTGCCAGCAGTTCGCACAGAGTCGACGAGCAGTACTTC	CASSSHRVDEQYF
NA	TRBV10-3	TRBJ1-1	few	TGTGCCATCAGTGATAGGGGCGGGAACACTGAAGCTTTCTTT	CAISDRGGNTEAFF
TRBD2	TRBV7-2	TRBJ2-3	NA	TGTGCCAGCAGCCTCGGACTAGCGGGAGGGACAGATACGCAGTATTTT	CASSLGLAGGTDTQYF
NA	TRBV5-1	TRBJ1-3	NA	TGCGCCAGCAGCTTGGACCCCAGTCTGTCTGGAAACACCATATATTTT	CASSLDPSLSGNTIYF
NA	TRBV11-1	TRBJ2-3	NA	TGTGCCAGCAGCCGTAGGACTTACACAGATACGCAGTATTTT	CASSRRTYTDTQYF
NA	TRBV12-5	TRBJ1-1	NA	TGTGCTAGTGCCAGATTACAGGGTGCGAACACTGAAGCTTTCTTT	CASARLQGANTEAFF
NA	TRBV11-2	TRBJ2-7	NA	TGTGCCAGCAGCCCCGGATTTCGGGGTCTGGGGGCCAGGCACTACGAGCAGTACTTC	CASSPGFRGLGARHYEQYF
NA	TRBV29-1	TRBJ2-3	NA	TGCAGCGTTGGGGACTCCTGGGGGACAGATACGCAGTATTTT	CSVGDSWGTDTQYF
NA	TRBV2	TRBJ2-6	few	TGTGCCAGCAGTTTGTCTTACTCTGGGGCCAACGTCCTGACTTTC	CASSLSYSGANVLTF
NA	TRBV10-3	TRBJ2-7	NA	TGTGCCATCAGTCGAACAGGGACCTACGAGCAGTACTTC	CAISRTGTYEQYF
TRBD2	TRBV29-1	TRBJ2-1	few	TGCAGCGTCATGAAGGCGGGAGATTTCGATGAGCAGTTCTTC	CSVMKAGDFDEQFF
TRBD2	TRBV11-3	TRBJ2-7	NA	TGTGCCAGCAGCCCCGGGACTAGCGGGAGAAACGAGCAGTACTTC	CASSPGTSGRNEQYF
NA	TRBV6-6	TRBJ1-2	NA	TGTGCCAGTGTCGGTGGGGGGGCCGGCTACACCTTC	CASVGGGAGYTF
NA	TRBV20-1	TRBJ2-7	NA	TGCAGTGCTAGAGATCAGGGTAGGCAGTACTTC	CSARDQGRQYF
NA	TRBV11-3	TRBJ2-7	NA	TGTGCCAGCAGCACCAGATCCACCCTAGTCAAGGACGAGCAGTACTTC	CASSTRSTLVKDEQYF
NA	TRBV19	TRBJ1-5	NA	TGTGCCAGTAGTACCCGGTATAGCAATCAGCCCCAGCATTTT	CASSTRYSNQPQHF
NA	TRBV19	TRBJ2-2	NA	TGTGCCAGTAGTGGCGACAGGTTCACCGGGGAGCTGTTTTTT	CASSGDRFTGELFF
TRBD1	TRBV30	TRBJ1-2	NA	TGTGCCTGGAGTAAATTGGGGACAGGGGGCGACTATGGCTACACCTTC	CAWSKLGTGGDYGYTF
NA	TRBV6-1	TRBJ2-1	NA	TGTGCCAGCAGCCAAAGGGGGAGCTCCTACAATGAGCAGTTCTTC	CASSQRGSSYNEQFF
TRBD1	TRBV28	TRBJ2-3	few	TGTGCCAGCAGTTCAGGACAGGACCCAGATACGCAGTATTTT	CASSSGQDPDTQYF
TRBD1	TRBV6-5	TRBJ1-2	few	TGTGCCAGCAGTCTCGACAGGGGGCTTGGCTACACCTTC	CASSLDRGLGYTF
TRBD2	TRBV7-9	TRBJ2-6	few	TGTGCCAGCAGCTTAGGGGCGGGAGGACGCGCTGGGGCCAACGTCCTGACTTTC	CASSLGAGGRAGANVLTF
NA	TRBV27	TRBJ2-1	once	TGTGCCAGCAGTTTTGTGGCACCCTACAATGAGCAGTTCTTC	CASSFVAPYNEQFF
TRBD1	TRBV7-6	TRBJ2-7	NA	TGTGCCAGCAGCCGTGGACAGGGGGCCTACGAGCAGTACTTC	CASSRGQGAYEQYF
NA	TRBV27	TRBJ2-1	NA	TGTGCCAGCTTTCCGAGGCGGGGCGGGGTTGGTGAGCAGTTCTTC	CASFPRRGGVGEQFF
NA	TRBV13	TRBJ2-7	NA	TGTGCCAGCAGCCTACTCCCGGGGGTAAACTACGAGCAGTACTTC	CASSLLPGVNYEQYF
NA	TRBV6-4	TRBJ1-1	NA	TGTGCCAGCAGTGCCCAGGGAATAGCTGAAGCTCTCTTT	CASSAQGIAEALF
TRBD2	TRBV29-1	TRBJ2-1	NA	TGCAGCACCCTACTAGCGGGAAAATACAATGAGCAGTTCTTC	CSTLLAGKYNEQFF
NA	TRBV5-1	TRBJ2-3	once	TGCGCCAGCAGCTTGTCTCAGCGTCCCAAGGAGGATACGCAGTATTTT	CASSLSQRPKEDTQYF
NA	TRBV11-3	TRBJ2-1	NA	TGTGCCAGCAGCTTACGTGGAGACTACAATGAGCAGTTCTTC	CASSLRGDYNEQFF
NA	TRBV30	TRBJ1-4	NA	TGTGCCTGGGGGCTCGGTGAAAAACTGTTTTTT	CAWGLGEKLFF
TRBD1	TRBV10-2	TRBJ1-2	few	TGCGCCAGCAGGACAGGGGACCAAAACTATGGCTACACCTTC	CASRTGDQNYGYTF
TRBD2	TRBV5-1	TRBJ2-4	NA	TGCGCCAGCAGCGAACTAGCGGGAGACAGAAACATTCAGTACTTC	CASSELAGDRNIQYF